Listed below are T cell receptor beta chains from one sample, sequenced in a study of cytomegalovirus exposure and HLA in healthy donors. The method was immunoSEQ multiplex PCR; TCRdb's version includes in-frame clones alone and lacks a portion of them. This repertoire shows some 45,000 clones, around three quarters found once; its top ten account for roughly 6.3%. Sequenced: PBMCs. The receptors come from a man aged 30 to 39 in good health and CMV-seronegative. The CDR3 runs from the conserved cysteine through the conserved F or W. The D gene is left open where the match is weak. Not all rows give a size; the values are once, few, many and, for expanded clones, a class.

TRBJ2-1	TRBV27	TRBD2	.	TGTGCCAGCACCCCGACGGCGGGAGTGAACAATGAGCAGTTCTTC	CASTPTAGVNNEQFF
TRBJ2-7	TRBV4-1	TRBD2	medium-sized	TGCGCCAGCAGCCAAGGGAGGACTAGCGGGACCTACGAGCAGTACTTC	CASSQGRTSGTYEQYF
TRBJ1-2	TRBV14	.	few	TGTGCCAGCAGCCAAGTTGCGGGGGGGATCTATGGCTACACCTTC	CASSQVAGGIYGYTF
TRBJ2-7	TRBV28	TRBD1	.	TGTGCCAGCAGCCACCCCGGGACAGGGAAGGGCGAGCAGTACTTC	CASSHPGTGKGEQYF
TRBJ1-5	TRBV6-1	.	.	TGTGCCAGCGGAGGACGGACGATTCCCAATCAGCCCCAGCATTTT	CASGGRTIPNQPQHF
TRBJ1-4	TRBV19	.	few	TGTGCCAGTAGTATGCGACAGACAACTAATGAAAAACTGTTTTTT	CASSMRQTTNEKLFF
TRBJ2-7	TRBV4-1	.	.	TGCGCCAGCAGCCAAGCGCTGGCAGGGCACGAGCAGTACTTC	CASSQALAGHEQYF
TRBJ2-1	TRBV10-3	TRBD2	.	TGTGCCATCAAGGGGGGACTAGCGGGAACGGAGCAGTTCTTC	CAIKGGLAGTEQFF
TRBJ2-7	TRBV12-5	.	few	TGTGCTAGTGGTTTGGCCATGACTGACGAGCAGTACTTC	CASGLAMTDEQYF
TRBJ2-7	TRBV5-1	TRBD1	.	TGCGCCAGCAGCTTGGGGGACAGGGACGAGCAGTACTTC	CASSLGDRDEQYF
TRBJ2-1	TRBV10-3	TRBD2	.	TGTGCCATCAGTGAATCACTAGCGGGAGGGCTCCATGAGCAGTTCTTC	CAISESLAGGLHEQFF
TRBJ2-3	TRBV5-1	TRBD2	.	TGCGCCAGCAGCTCCGGGACTAGCGGGATTGCAGATACGCAGTATTTT	CASSSGTSGIADTQYF
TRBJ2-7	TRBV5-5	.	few	TGTGCCAGCAGCTTGGAACGGTATTTTCGGCCAGGGGCGAGATCCTACGAGCAGTACTTC	CASSLERYFRPGARSYEQYF
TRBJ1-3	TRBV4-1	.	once	TGCGCCAGCAGCCAAGTGTACAGGGCTGGAAACACCATATATTTT	CASSQVYRAGNTIYF
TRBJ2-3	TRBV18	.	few	TGTGCCAGCTCACCCGGACAGCCCATCACAGATACGCAGTATTTT	CASSPGQPITDTQYF
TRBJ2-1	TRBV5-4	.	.	TGTGCCAGCAGCTTGGTTGGACTCGCGTCCCAGGGGGAGCAGTTCTTC	CASSLVGLASQGEQFF
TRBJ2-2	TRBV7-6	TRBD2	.	TGTGCCAGCCAGCCACTTAGCGGGAAGAACACCGGGGAGCTGTTTTTT	CASQPLSGKNTGELFF
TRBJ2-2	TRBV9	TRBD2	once	TGTGTCAGCAGCGTGCGGGAGGGACACACCGGGGAGCTGTTTTTT	CVSSVREGHTGELFF
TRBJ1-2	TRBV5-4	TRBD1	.	TGTGCCAGCAGCTTAAAGGACAGGGGGTCTAACTATGGCTACACCTTC	CASSLKDRGSNYGYTF
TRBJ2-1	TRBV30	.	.	TGTGCCTGGAGTGTACAAGGGGGAGCAGGGAGAGAGCAGTTCTTC	CAWSVQGGAGREQFF
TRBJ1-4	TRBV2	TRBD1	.	TGTGCCAGCAGATGGGGACAGGGCGCCGAAAAACTGTTTTTT	CASRWGQGAEKLFF
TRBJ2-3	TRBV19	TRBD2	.	TGTGCCAGTAGTACCGGGACTAGCGCCTACACAGATACGCAGTATTTT	CASSTGTSAYTDTQYF
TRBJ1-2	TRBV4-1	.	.	TGCGCCAGCAGCCGTGGATCGGACAGCCTCGGCGACTATGGCTACACCTTC	CASSRGSDSLGDYGYTF
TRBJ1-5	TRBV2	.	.	TGTGCCAGCAGTGATGTGGCAGTCCTTCAGCCCCAGCATTTT	CASSDVAVLQPQHF
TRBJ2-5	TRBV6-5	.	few	TGTGCCAGCAGTAGGGGACTTCTAACACAAGAGACCCAGTACTTC	CASSRGLLTQETQYF
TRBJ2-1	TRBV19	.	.	TGTGCCAGTAGTATAGGTCTAGACGGCTATGAGCAGTTCTTC	CASSIGLDGYEQFF
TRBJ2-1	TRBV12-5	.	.	TGTGCTAGTGGTGATAGCTTCTCCTACAATGAGCAGTTCTTC	CASGDSFSYNEQFF
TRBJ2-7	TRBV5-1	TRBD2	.	TGCGCCAGCAGCTCGGGACTAGGCTCCTACGAGCAGTACTTC	CASSSGLGSYEQYF
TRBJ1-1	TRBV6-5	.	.	TGTGCCAGCAGTTACTCCGGACAGTACATGAACACTGAAGCTTTCTTT	CASSYSGQYMNTEAFF
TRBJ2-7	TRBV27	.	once	TGTGCCAGCATTCAGGGGGGATACGAGCAGTACTTC	CASIQGGYEQYF
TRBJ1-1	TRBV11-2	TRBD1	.	TGTGCCAGCAGCCCCGACAGGGGCACTGAAGCTTTCTTT	CASSPDRGTEAFF
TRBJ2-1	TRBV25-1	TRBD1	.	TGTGCCAGCAGTGAGCACGACAGGGTTAATGAGCAGTTCTTC	CASSEHDRVNEQFF
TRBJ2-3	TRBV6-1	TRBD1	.	TGTGCCAGCAGATACAGGGGGGAATATACGCAGTATTTT	CASRYRGEYTQYF
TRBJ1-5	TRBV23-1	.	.	TGCGCCAGCAGTCCAGGACAGCTCTGTTCTTATAGCAATCAGCCCCAGCATTTT	CASSPGQLCSYSNQPQHF
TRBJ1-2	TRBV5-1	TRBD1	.	TGCGCCAGCAGCCTAGACGGTGGACAGGGGGAAGGCTACACCTTC	CASSLDGGQGEGYTF
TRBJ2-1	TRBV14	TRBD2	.	TGTGCCAGCAGCCAAAGGACTAGCGGGAGGGCCCAGTGGGTCAATGAGCAGTTCTTC	CASSQRTSGRAQWVNEQFF
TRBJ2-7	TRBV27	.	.	TGTGCCAGCAGTCGCCATGCAGGGTCCGAGCAGTACTTC	CASSRHAGSEQYF
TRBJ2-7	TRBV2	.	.	TGTGCCAGCAGATACAGTTCCTACGAGCAGTACTTC	CASRYSSYEQYF
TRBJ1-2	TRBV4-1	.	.	TGCGCCAGCAGCCAAGATGAGGCAGGGCCGGACTATGGCTACACCTTC	CASSQDEAGPDYGYTF
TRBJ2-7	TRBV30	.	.	TGTGCCTGGAGTGCCGGGGGCGGGAGCTACGAGCAGTACTTC	CAWSAGGGSYEQYF
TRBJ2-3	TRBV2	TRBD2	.	TGTGCCCTCCGCCCGAGACTAGCGGGAGTTCCTACGCAGTATTTT	CALRPRLAGVPTQYF